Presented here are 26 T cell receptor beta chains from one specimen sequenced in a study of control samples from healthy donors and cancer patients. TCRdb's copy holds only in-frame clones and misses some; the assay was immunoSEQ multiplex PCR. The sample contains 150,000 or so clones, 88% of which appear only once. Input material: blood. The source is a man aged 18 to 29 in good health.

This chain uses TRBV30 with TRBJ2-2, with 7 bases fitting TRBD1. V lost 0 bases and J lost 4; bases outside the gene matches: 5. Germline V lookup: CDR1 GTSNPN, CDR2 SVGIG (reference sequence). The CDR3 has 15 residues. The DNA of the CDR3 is TGTGCCTGGAGTGTACCCGACAGGGTCACCGGGGAGCTGTTTTTT. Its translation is CAWSVPDRVTGELFF.

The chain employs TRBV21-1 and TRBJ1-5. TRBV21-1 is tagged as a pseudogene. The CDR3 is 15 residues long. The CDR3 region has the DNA TGTGCCAGCAGCCGAGGCTCCCGCGAAGGTCAGCCCCAGCATTTT. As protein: CASSRGSREGQPQHF.

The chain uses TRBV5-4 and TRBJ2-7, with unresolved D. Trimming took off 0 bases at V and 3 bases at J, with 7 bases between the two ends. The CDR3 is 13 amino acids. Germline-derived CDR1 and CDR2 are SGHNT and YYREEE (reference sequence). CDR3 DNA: TGTGCCAGCAGCTTGGAGCCCCTCTACGAGCAGTACTTC. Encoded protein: CASSLEPLYEQYF. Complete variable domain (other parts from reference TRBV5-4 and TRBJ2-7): ETGVTQSPTHLIKTRGQQVTLRCSSQSGHNTVSWYQQALGQGPQFIFQYYREEENGRGNFPPRFSGLQFPNYSSELNVNALELDDSALYLCASSLEPLYEQYFGPGTRLTVT.

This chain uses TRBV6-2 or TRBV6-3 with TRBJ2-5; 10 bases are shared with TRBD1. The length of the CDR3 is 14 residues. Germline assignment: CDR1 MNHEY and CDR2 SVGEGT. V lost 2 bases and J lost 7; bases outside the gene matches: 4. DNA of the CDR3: TGTGCCAGCAGTTACGCGACAGGGGGCATGACCCAGTACTTC. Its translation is CASSYATGGMTQYF.

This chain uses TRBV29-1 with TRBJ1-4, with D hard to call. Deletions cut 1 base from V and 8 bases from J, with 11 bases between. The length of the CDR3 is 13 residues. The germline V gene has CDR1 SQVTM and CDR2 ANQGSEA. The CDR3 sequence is CSVEATKGEKLFF. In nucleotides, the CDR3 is TGCAGCGTTGAAGCCACCAAGGGAGAAAAACTGTTTTTT.

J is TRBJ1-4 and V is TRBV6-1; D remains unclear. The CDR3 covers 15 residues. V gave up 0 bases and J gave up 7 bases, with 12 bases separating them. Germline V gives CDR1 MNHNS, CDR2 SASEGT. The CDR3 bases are TGTGCCAGCAGTGAAGCGCACGACTTCGGTGAAAAACTGTTTTTT. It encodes CASSEAHDFGEKLFF.

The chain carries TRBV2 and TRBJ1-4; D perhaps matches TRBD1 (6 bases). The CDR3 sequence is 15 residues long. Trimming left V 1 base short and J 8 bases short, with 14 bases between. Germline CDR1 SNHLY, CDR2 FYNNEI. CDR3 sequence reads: CASSEGGGIGEKLFF. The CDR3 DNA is TGTGCCAGCAGTGAAGGAGGGGGGATAGGGGAAAAACTGTTTTTT.

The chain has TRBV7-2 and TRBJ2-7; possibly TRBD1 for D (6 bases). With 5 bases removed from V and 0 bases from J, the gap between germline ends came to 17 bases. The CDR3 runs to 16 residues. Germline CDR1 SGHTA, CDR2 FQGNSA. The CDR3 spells CASSPIGRGGSYEQYF. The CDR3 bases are TGTGCCAGCAGCCCCATCGGCAGGGGTGGCTCCTACGAGCAGTACTTC.

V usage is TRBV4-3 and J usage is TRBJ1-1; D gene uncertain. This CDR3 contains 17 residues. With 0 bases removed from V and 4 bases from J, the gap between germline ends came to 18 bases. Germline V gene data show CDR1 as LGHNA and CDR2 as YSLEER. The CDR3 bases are TGCGCCAGCAGCCAAGATCACGACCGGGATGTCTTCACTGAAGCTTTCTTT. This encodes CASSQDHDRDVFTEAFF.

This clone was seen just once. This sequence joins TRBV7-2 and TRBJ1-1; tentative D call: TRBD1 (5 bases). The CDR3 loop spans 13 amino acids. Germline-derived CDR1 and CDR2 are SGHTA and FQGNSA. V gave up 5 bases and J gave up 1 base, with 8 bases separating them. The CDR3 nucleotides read TGTGCCAGCAGCAAACAGGCGAACACTGAAGCTTTCTTT. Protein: CASSKQANTEAFF. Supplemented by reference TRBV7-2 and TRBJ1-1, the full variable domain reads GAGVSQSPSNKVTEKGKDVELRCDPISGHTALYWYRQSLGQGLEFLIYFQGNSAPDKSGLPSDRFSAERTGGSVSTLTIQRTQQEDSAVYLCASSKQANTEAFFGQGTRLTVV.

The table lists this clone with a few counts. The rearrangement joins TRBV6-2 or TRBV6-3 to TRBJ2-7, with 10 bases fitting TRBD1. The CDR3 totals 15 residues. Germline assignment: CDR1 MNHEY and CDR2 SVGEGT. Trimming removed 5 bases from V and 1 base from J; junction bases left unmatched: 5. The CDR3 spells CASSTRDRGSYEQYF. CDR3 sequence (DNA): TGTGCCAGCAGTACCCGGGACAGGGGTTCCTACGAGCAGTACTTC.

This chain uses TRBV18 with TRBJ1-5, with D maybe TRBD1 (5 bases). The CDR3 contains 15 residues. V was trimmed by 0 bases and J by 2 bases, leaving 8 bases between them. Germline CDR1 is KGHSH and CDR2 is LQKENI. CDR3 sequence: CASSPPGGGNQPQHF. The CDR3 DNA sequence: TGTGCCAGCTCACCACCGGGGGGAGGCAATCAGCCCCAGCATTTT.

CDR3 region: CASSLATSGGGEQFF. The CDR3 bases are TGTGCCAGCAGCTTAGCGACTAGCGGGGGAGGTGAGCAGTTCTTC. This rearrangement joins TRBV11-2 to TRBJ2-1, with 12 bases that match TRBD2. Looked up from germline, CDR1 is SGHAT and CDR2 is FQNNGV. Trimming took 1 base from V and 9 from J; bases not matched to a gene: 4. This CDR3 contains 15 residues. The full variable domain, in which reference TRBV11-2 and TRBJ2-1 provide the parts outside the CDR3, is EAGVAQSPRYKIIEKRQSVAFWCNPISGHATLYWYQQILGQGPKLLIQFQNNGVVDDSQLPKDRFSAERLKGVDSTLKIQPAKLEDSAVYLCASSLATSGGGEQFFGPGTRLTVL.

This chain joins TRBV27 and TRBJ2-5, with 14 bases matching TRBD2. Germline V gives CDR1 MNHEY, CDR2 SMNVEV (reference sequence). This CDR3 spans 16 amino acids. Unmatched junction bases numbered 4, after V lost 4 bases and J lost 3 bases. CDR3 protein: CASSSGLAGAKETQYF. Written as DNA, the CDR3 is TGTGCCAGCAGTTCGGGACTAGCGGGGGCCAAAGAGACCCAGTACTTC.

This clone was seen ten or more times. DNA of the CDR3: TGTGCCAGCAGTTTAGCAATATACACTGAAGCTTTCTTT. Its protein is CASSLAIYTEAFF. The chain links TRBV12-3 or TRBV12-4 to TRBJ1-1, with D unresolved. V lost 0 bases and J 3 bases, leaving 5 bases between the germline ends. This CDR3 region has 13 residues.

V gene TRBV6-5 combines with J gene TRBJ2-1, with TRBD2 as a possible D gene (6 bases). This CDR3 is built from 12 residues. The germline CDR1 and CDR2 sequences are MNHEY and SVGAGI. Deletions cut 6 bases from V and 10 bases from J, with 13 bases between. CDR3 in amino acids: CASSDRLGEQFF. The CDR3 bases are TGTGCCAGCAGCGACAGACTAGGCGAGCAGTTCTTC.

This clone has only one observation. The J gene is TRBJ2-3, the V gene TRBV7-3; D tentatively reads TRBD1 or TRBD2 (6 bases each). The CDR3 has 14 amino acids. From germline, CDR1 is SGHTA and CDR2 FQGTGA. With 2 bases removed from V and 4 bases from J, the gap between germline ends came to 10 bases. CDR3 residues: CASSLEGEADTQYF. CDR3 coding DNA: TGTGCCAGCAGCTTAGAGGGGGAGGCAGATACGCAGTATTTT.

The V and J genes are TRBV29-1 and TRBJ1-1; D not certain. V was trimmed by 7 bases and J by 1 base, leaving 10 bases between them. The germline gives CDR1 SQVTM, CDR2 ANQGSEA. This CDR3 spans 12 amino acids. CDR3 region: CSGTVQNTEAFF. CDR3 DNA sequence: TGCAGCGGTACAGTCCAGAACACTGAAGCTTTCTTT.

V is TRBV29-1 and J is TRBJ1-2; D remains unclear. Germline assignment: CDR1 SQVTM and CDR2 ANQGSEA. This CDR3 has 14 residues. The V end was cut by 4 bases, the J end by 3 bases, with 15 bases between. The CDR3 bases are TGCAGCGTTGTAGACTACGAGCTGGACTATGGCTACACCTTC. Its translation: CSVVDYELDYGYTF.

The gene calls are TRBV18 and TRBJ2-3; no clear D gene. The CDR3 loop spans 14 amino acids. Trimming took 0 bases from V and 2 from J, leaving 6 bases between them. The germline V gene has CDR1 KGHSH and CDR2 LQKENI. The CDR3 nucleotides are TGTGCCAGCTCACCACCGTCCAACACAGATACGCAGTATTTT. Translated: CASSPPSNTDTQYF.

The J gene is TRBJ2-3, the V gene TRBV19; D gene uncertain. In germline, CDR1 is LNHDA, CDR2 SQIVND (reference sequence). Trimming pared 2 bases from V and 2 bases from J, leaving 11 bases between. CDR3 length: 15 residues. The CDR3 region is CASSITALTTDTQYF. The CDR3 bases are TGTGCCAGTAGTATAACAGCGCTAACCACAGATACGCAGTATTTT.

The CDR3 sequence: CASSLNPADEQYF. Written as DNA, the CDR3 is TGTGCCAGCAGTTTAAACCCGGCTGACGAGCAGTACTTC. This chain links TRBV12-3 or TRBV12-4 with TRBJ2-7; D gene unclear. CDR3 length: 13 residues. V lost 2 bases, J lost 5 bases, and 10 bases lay in between.

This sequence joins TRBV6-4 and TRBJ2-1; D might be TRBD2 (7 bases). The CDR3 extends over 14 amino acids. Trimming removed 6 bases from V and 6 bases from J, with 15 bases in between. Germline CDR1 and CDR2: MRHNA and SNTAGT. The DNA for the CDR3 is TGTGCCAGCAGACCTAGCGGAGGGGGCAATGAGCAGTTCTTC. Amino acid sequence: CASRPSGGGNEQFF.

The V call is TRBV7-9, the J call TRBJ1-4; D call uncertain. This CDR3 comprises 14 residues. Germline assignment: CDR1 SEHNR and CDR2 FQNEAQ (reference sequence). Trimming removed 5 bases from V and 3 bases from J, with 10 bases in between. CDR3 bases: TGTGCCAGCAGCCAGACTACAGCTAATGAAAAACTGTTTTTT. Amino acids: CASSQTTANEKLFF. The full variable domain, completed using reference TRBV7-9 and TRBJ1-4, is DTGVSQNPRHKITKRGQNVTFRCDPISEHNRLYWYRQTLGQGPEFLTYFQNEAQLEKSRLLSDRFSAERPKGSFSTLEIQRTEQGDSAMYLCASSQTTANEKLFFGSGTQLSVL.

The CDR3 bases are TGTGCCAGCAGCCAAGAGAGGGGAGGGGAACTACACTATGGCTACACCTTC. It is translated as CASSQERGGELHYGYTF. The rearrangement links TRBV3-1 (or the pseudogene TRBV3-2) to TRBJ1-2, with D tentatively TRBD1 (5 bases). With 0 bases removed from V and 3 bases from J, the gap between germline ends came to 17 bases. CDR1 and CDR2 (germline): LGHDT, YNNKEL (reference sequence). The CDR3 totals 17 residues.

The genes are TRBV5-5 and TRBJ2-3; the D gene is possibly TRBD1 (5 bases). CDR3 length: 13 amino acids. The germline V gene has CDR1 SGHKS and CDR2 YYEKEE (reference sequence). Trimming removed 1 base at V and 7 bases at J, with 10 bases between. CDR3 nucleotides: TGTGCCAGCAGCTTGCAAGGGGATAATACGCAGTATTTT. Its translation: CASSLQGDNTQYF. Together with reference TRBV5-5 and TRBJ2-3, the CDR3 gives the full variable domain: DAGVTQSPTHLIKTRGQQVTLRCSPISGHKSVSWYQQVLGQGPQFIFQYYEKEERGRGNFPDRFSARQFPNYSSELNVNALLLGDSALYLCASSLQGDNTQYFGPGTRLTVL.